This T cell receptor beta chain was retrieved from a study of sequential checkpoint blockade in melanoma. Overall study: First-line arms were nivolumab then ipilimumab, or the reverse, randomized 1:1.

Treatment defined: randomized to nivolumab then ipilimumab (arm A) or the reverse (arm B). No patient had prior DNA-damaging chemotherapy. From thawed PBMCs, live CD3+CD8+ cells negative for CD19 and CD56 were sorted. The method was immunoSEQ multiplex PCR; TCRdb's version includes in-frame clones alone and lacks a portion of them. Seen here are 6,500 to 10,000 clones, more than 55% observed once, and the top ten hold around 50%. Trimming stripped 1 base from V and 1 base from J, with 7 bases between. Germline V gene data show CDR1 as LGHNA and CDR2 as YNFKEQ. This CDR3 is 14 amino acids long. Sequences were derived from CD8+ T cells sorted from blood (inferred from file names), sampled from a patient given nivolumab and ipilimumab in sequence. The chain employs TRBV4-2 and TRBJ1-1; D call uncertain. The clonotype originates from a human patient with melanoma. Some clones in this sample may be carry-over from other donors' samples. This CDR3 is CASSQGSKNTEAFF. The CDR3 DNA sequence: TGTGCCAGCAGCCAAGGAAGCAAGAACACTGAAGCTTTCTTT.